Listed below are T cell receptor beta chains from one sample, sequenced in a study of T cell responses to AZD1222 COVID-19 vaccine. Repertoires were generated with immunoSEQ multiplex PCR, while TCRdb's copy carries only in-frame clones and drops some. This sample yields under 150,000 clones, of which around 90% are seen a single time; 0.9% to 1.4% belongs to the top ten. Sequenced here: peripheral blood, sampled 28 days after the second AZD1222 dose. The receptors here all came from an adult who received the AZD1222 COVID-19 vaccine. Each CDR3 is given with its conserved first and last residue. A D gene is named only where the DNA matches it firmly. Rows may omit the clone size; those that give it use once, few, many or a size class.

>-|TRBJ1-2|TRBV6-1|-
TGTGCCAGCAGTGAAGGACAGTATGGCTACACCTTC
CASSEGQYGYTF
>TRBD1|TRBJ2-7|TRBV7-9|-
TGTGCCAGCAGCCTTCGACAGGGTTGGCGGCAGTACTTC
CASSLRQGWRQYF
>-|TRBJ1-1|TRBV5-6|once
TGTGCCAGCAGCTTGGCACAGGGGAACACTGAAGCTTTCTTT
CASSLAQGNTEAFF
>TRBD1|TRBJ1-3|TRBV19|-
TGTGCCAGTATGGGGCTTGGACAGGGATCTGGAAACACCATATATTTT
CASMGLGQGSGNTIYF
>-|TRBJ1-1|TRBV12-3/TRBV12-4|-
TGTGCCAGCAGTTCCCAGGGAACTGAAGCTTTCTTT
CASSSQGTEAFF
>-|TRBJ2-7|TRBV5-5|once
TGTGCCAGCAGCTTGGGAGTCCACGAGCAGTACTTC
CASSLGVHEQYF
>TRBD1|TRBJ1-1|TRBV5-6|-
TGTGCCAGCAGCTTGTCAGGGAAAGACAGGGACACTGAAGCTTTCTTT
CASSLSGKDRDTEAFF
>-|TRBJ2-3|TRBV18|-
TGTGCCAGCTCACCACCCCAGGGGATCCCAGATACGCAGTATTTT
CASSPPQGIPDTQYF
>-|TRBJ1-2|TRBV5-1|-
TGCGCCAGCAGCCGAGAGGATGGGCTCTATGGCTACACCTTC
CASSREDGLYGYTF
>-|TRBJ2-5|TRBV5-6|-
TGTGCCAGCAGCTACTCCGGGGAGACCCAGTACTTC
CASSYSGETQYF
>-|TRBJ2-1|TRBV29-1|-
TGCAGCGTTGAAAACAGGGCAGCAAATGAGCAGTTCTTC
CSVENRAANEQFF
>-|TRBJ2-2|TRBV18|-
TGTGCCAGCTCACCTCGCCGGGACACCGGGGAGCTGTTTTTT
CASSPRRDTGELFF
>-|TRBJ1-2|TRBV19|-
TGTGCCAGTATTGGCGCGGGGGGCGCCGGTGGCTACACCTTC
CASIGAGGAGGYTF
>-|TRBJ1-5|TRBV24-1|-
TGTGCCACATCGGAGGGGCCTGCTCAGCATTTT
CATSEGPAQHF
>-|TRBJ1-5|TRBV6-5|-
TGTGCCAGCAGTTACAGGTTCCGTCAGCCCCAGCATTTT
CASSYRFRQPQHF
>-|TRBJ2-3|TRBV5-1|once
TGCGCCAGCAGCTCCCGGACAGAGCCAGGTACGCAGTATTTT
CASSSRTEPGTQYF
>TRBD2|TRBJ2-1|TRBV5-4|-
TGTGCCAGCAGCTCAGCGGGGGGGCTCGGAGATGAGCAGTTCTTC
CASSSAGGLGDEQFF
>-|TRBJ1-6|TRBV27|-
TGTGCCAGCAGTTGGAACAGGAACCAAAATTCACCCCTCCACTTT
CASSWNRNQNSPLHF
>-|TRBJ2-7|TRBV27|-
TGTGCCAGCAGCAGCACCTCCTACGAGCAGTACTTC
CASSSTSYEQYF
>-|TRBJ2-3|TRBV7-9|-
TGTGCCAGCAGCCGACACGGTGATACGCAGTATTTT
CASSRHGDTQYF
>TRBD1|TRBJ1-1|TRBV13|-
TGTGCCAGCAGCTTACGACAGGGGGGGAACACTGAAGCTTTCTTT
CASSLRQGGNTEAFF
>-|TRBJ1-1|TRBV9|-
TGTGCCAGCAGCGTTGAGCAGTCGAACACTGAAGCTTTCTTT
CASSVEQSNTEAFF
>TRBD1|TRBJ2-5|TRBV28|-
TGTGCCAGCAGTTCCCCCTACAGGGGCTCCCAAGAGACCCAGTACTTC
CASSSPYRGSQETQYF
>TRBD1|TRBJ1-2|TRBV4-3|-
TGCGCCAGCAGCCTAGGGACAGATCCGAACTATGGCTACACCTTC
CASSLGTDPNYGYTF
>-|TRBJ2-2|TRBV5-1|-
TGCGCCAGCAGCGCTCTAGCTTCGAACACCGGGGAGCTGTTTTTT
CASSALASNTGELFF
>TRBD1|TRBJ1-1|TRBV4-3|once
TGCGCCAGCAGCCTCTCGGACAGGCTGAACACTGAAGCTTTCTTT
CASSLSDRLNTEAFF
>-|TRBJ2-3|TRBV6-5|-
TGTGCCAGCAGTTACGAGACCTTGCAGTATTTT
CASSYETLQYF
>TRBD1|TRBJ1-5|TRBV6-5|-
TGTGCCAGCGGGACAGGGAAAAGTCCGGATCAGCCCCAGCATTTT
CASGTGKSPDQPQHF
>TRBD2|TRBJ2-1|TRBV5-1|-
TGCGCCAGCAGCGCCGGGACTAGCGGGACGTACAATGAGCAGTTCTTC
CASSAGTSGTYNEQFF
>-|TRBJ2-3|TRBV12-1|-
TGTGCCAGCAGCTTACCCCACAGGGGGCACGCAGATACGCAGTATTTT
CASSLPHRGHADTQYF
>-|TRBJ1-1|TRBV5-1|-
TGCGCCAGCAGCCAACAGGGTTTGAACACTGAAGCTTTCTTT
CASSQQGLNTEAFF
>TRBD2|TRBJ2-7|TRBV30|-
TGTGCCTGGAGAACCGGGACTAGCGGGTACGAGCAGTACTTC
CAWRTGTSGYEQYF
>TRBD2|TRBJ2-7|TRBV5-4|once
TGTGCCACCGGGGGGGGGTACGAGCAGTACTTC
CATGGGYEQYF
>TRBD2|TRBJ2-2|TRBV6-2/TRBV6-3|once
TGTGCCAGCAGTCCGAGCGGGGGGGCCGCCGGGGAGCTGTTTTTT
CASSPSGGAAGELFF
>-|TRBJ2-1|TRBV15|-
TGTGCCACCAGCAGAGGGGGCGGGGCCTCCTACAATGAGCAGTTCTTC
CATSRGGGASYNEQFF
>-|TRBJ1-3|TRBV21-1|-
TGTGCCAGCAGTAGGGACAGCCTGAGCTCTGGAAACACCATATATTTT
CASSRDSLSSGNTIYF
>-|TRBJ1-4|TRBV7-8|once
TGTGCCAGCAGCTTTTTATTCGGTGAAAAACTGTTTTTT
CASSFLFGEKLFF
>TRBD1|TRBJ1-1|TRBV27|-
TGTGCCAGCAGTTCTCACAGGGGGCACACTGAAGCTTTCTTT
CASSSHRGHTEAFF
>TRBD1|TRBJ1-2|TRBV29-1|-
TGCAGCGTTGCGGTGGGACAGTATGGCTACACCTTC
CSVAVGQYGYTF
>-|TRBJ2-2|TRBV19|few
TGTGCCAGTAGTACCCCCCAGGGTATAGACACCGGGGAGCTGTTTTTT
CASSTPQGIDTGELFF
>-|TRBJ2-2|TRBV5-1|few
TGCGCCAGCAGCTTGAGTGGGACGGCTCCCGGGGAGCTGTTTTTT
CASSLSGTAPGELFF
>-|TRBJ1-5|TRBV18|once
TGTGCCAGCTCACCAAGCACAAGTAGCAATCAGCCCCAGCATTTT
CASSPSTSSNQPQHF
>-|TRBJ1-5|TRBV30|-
TGTGCCTGGAGCACCTCCCGACTGGATCAGCCCCAGCATTTT
CAWSTSRLDQPQHF
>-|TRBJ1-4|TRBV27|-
TGTGCCAGCGGATGGAGGAGACAAGAGGATGAAAAACTGTTTTTT
CASGWRRQEDEKLFF
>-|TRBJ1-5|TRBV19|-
TGTGCCAGCATGGACACCGATAGCAATCAGCCCCAGCATTTT
CASMDTDSNQPQHF
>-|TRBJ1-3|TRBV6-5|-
TGTGCCAGCAGTTACGATGGACCCGGTCCTGGAAACACCATATATTTT
CASSYDGPGPGNTIYF
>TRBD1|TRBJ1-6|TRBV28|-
TGTGCCAGCAGTTTACAGGGGGCGGCATGGGGATCACCCCTCCACTTT
CASSLQGAAWGSPLHF
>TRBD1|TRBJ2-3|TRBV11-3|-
TGTGCCAGCAGCTTAGGGGACAGGTACACAGATACGCAGTATTTT
CASSLGDRYTDTQYF
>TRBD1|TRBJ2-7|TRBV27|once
TGTGCCAGCAGTTGGAAGACAGGGTCCTACGAGCAGTACTTC
CASSWKTGSYEQYF
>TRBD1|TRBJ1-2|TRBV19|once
TGTGCCAGTAGTAAGATGACAGGGGTGGACTATGGCTACACCTTC
CASSKMTGVDYGYTF
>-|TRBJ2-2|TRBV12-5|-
TGTGCTAGTGGTCCGGACCCGCCCGGGGAGCTGTTTTTT
CASGPDPPGELFF
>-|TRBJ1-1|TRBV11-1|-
TGTGCCAGCAGCTTCGGGAGGGGTAACACTGAAGCTTTCTTT
CASSFGRGNTEAFF
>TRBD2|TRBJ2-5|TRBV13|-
TGTGCCAGCAGCCCAGGTGATCTAGCGGGGGGCCTCCAAGAGACCCAGTACTTC
CASSPGDLAGGLQETQYF
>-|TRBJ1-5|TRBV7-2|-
TGTGCCAGCAGCGGACAGCGTAATCAGCCCCAGCATTTT
CASSGQRNQPQHF
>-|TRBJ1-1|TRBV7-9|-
TGTGCCAGCAGCGCCTCTACGTTGATGAACACTGAAGCTTTCTTT
CASSASTLMNTEAFF
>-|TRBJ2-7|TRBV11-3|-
TGTGCCAGCAGCTTGGAGGGGGGCCCCTACGAGCAGTACTTC
CASSLEGGPYEQYF
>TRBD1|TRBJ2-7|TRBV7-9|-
TGTGCCAGCAGCTCCCCAGGGGGCCCTTCCTACGAGCAGTACTTC
CASSSPGGPSYEQYF